The clone carrying this T cell receptor (beta chain) has more than one count but fewer than ten. The germline V gene encodes CDR1 SGHRS and CDR2 YFSETQ. There are 13 residues in the CDR3. Deletions cut 1 base from V and 8 bases from J, with 10 bases between. Primers for the PCR totalled 60 Vbeta and 13 Jbeta. Produced via immunoSEQ multiplex PCR; TCRdb's table is partial and in-frame only. The sample contains roughly 150,000 clones, 75% of which appear only once. The sample originates from a study of cytomegalovirus exposure and HLA in healthy donors. The sequenced sample consisted of PBMCs. The chain uses TRBV5-1 and TRBJ2-1; D remains ambiguous. The clonotype originates from a woman aged 50 to 60 in good health and CMV-seropositive. The chain's CDR3 is CASSLPGMDEQFF. The CDR3 nucleotides read TGCGCCAGCAGCTTGCCGGGTATGGATGAGCAGTTCTTC.